This passage covers 14 T cell receptor beta chains from one sample sequenced in a study of beta chain features in type 1 diabetes. Study conclusions and caveats: In all four CD4+ subsets, TCRB CDR3 length was significantly, moderately reduced in type 1 diabetes.

For these TCRs, the target antigens are not known. Sequencing targeted expressed TCRB transcripts, as all isolated RNA had been reverse transcribed. Only in-frame clones appear in the TCRdb table, and some are missing; sequencing was by immunoSEQ multiplex PCR. In the table there are under 200,000 clones, around 8% of which are singletons. The sample taken for sequencing was central memory CD4+ T cells from blood. Every receptor here comes from a woman in her late teens or twenties with type 1 diabetes.

This clone was seen a few times. The chain has TRBV5-4 and TRBJ2-5, with 8 nucleotides matching TRBD2. The DNA end lines up better with TRBJ2-7; the J call may be wrong. This CDR3 comprises 13 residues. Germline CDR1 and CDR2: SGHNT and YYREEE (reference sequence). This CDR3 is CASSLRGGYEQYF. CDR3 sequence (DNA): TGTGCCAGCAGCTTGCGGGGGGGCTACGAGCAGTACTTC.

This clone was picked up a small number of times. V is TRBV2 and J is TRBJ1-2; the D is unclear. This CDR3 spans 16 amino acids. The ends were cut back, 1 base at V and 1 base at J, with 13 bases in the middle. CDR1 and CDR2 (germline): SNHLY, FYNNEI. CDR3 DNA: TGTGCCAGCAGTGAAGGGTACGGGTCAGTTAACTATGGCTACACCTTC. Amino acids: CASSEGYGSVNYGYTF.

This chain connects TRBV19 to TRBJ2-1; 11 bases fit TRBD2. With V trimmed by 5 bases and J by 1 base, 10 bases remained unmatched. The CDR3 runs to 18 residues. Germline V gene sequence: CDR1 LNHDA, CDR2 SQIVND (reference sequence). The CDR3 DNA reads as TGTGCCAGTAGTTCGTCTAGCGGGGGGCCACTTTCCTACAATGAGCAGTTCTTC. This codes for CASSSSSGGPLSYNEQFF.

This chain connects TRBV7-2 to TRBJ1-6; 9 positions agree with TRBD1. V lost 1 base to trimming and J lost 9 bases; unmatched junction nucleotides: 7. The CDR3 contains 16 residues. CDR1 SGHTA and CDR2 FQGNSA come from the germline V gene. The CDR3 DNA reads TGTGCCAGCAGCTTAGTGTGGGGACAGGGAGTTTCACCCCTCCACTTT. Amino acid sequence: CASSLVWGQGVSPLHF.

The CDR3 nucleotides are TGTGCCAGCAGCGCGGAAGGGGCGGTGGCAACAGATACGCAGTATTTT. Amino acid sequence: CASSAEGAVATDTQYF. The rearrangement uses TRBV5-4 and TRBJ2-3, with a possible D match to TRBD1 (5 bases). This CDR3 is built from 16 residues. The V end lost 4 bases, the J end lost 3 bases, and 18 bases lay between the germline ends. Germline-derived CDR1 and CDR2 are SGHNT and YYREEE (reference sequence).

This rearrangement joins TRBV7-9 to TRBJ1-5; 10 bases match TRBD1. V lost 3 bases, J lost 3 bases, and 2 bases stayed unmatched. Germline V gene sequence: CDR1 SEHNR, CDR2 FQNEAQ (reference sequence). The CDR3 spans 15 residues. DNA of the CDR3: TGTGCCAGCAGCTTTGGGACAGGGGCCAATCAGCCCCAGCATTTT. This translates into CASSFGTGANQPQHF.

This clone was seen a few times. The chain recombines TRBV7-9 with TRBJ2-7; tentative D call: TRBD1 (6 bases). Germline V gives CDR1 SEHNR, CDR2 FQNEAQ (reference sequence). V lost 3 bases to trimming and J lost 3 bases, with 18 bases between them. The CDR3 contains 16 residues. The CDR3 coding sequence is TGTGCCAGCAGCTTGACAGGTTCGGAGGTATTCTACGAGCAGTACTTC. Amino acids: CASSLTGSEVFYEQYF.

This clone was detected a few times. The CDR3 protein is CAWSVTGQNTEAFF. The DNA for the CDR3 is TGTGCCTGGAGTGTAACGGGACAGAACACTGAAGCTTTCTTT. The rearrangement links TRBV30 to TRBJ1-1, with a tentative D call TRBD1 (6 bases). With 0 bases removed from V and 1 base from J, the gap between germline ends came to 9 bases. Germline V CDR1 and CDR2: GTSNPN, SVGIG (reference sequence). The CDR3 runs 14 residues.

This clone was detected a few times. The same CDR3 also results from other DNA sequences found in this sample. The chain employs TRBV5-4 and TRBJ2-5, with 9 bases lining up with TRBD1. Germline V gene sequence: CDR1 SGHNT, CDR2 YYREEE (reference sequence). The CDR3 has 14 amino acids. V was clipped by 2 bases and J by 4 bases; unmatched bases: 3. CDR3 DNA: TGTGCCAGCAGCTTACAGGGGGCCGGAGAGACCCAGTACTTC. Amino acids: CASSLQGAGETQYF.

This rearrangement joins TRBV27 to TRBJ1-1; 8 bases line up with TRBD1. Germline assignment: CDR1 MNHEY and CDR2 SMNVEV (reference sequence). V shed 0 bases, J shed 7 bases, and the junction held 10 bases outside the gene matches. The CDR3 consists of 16 residues. CDR3 in DNA: TGTGCCAGCAGTTTATCTGTGGCCAGGGGGCCTTTTGAAGCTTTCTTT. Its protein is CASSLSVARGPFEAFF.

This clone was seen more than once but under ten times. V is TRBV5-1 and J is TRBJ1-2, with TRBD1 as a possible D gene (6 bases). The CDR3 is made up of 12 amino acids. Germline CDR1 and CDR2: SGHRS and YFSETQ. V lost 3 bases and J lost 8, with 11 bases in between. The CDR3 sequence: CASSSGTPGYTF. In DNA, the CDR3 is TGCGCCAGCAGCTCCGGGACACCGGGCTACACCTTC.

The chain is built from TRBV5-1 and TRBJ2-7; possible D gene TRBD2, 5 bases. With 6 bases removed from V and 1 base from J, the gap between germline ends came to 14 bases. The CDR3 totals 14 residues. The V gene's germline CDR1 is SGHRS and CDR2 YFSETQ. CDR3 bases: TGCGCCAGCATTATCGCCCCGGGGTCCTACGAGCAGTACTTC. Its translation: CASIIAPGSYEQYF.

The chain couples TRBV1 to TRBJ2-1; the DNA was not used to check the table's D call, TRBD2. TRBV1 is marked as a pseudogene. CDR3 length: 14 residues. In DNA, the CDR3 is TGCACCAGCACCCTAGCGACCGACATCAATGAGCAGTTCTTC. Translated, it gives CTSTLATDINEQFF.

This clone was detected a few times. This chain joins TRBV6-4 and TRBJ2-1, with TRBD2 identical over 9 bases. CDR3 length equals 15 residues. Germline CDR1 is MRHNA and CDR2 is SNTAGT. V was clipped by 3 bases and J by 2 bases; unmatched bases: 2. The CDR3 loop reads CASSEERGAYNEQFF. CDR3 sequence (DNA): TGTGCCAGCAGTGAGGAGCGGGGGGCCTACAATGAGCAGTTCTTC.